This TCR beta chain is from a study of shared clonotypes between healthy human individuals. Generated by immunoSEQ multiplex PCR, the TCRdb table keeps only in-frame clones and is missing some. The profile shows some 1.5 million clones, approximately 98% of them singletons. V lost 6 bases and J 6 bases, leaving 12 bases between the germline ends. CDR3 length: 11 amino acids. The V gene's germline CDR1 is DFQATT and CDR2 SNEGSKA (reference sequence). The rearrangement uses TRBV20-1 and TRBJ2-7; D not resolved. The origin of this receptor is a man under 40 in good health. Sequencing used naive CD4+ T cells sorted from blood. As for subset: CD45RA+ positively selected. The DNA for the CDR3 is TGCAGTGCCCTACGTAACGGCGAGCAGTACTTC. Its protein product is CSALRNGEQYF.